Listed below are T cell receptor beta chains from one sample, sequenced in a study of T cell clones after liver transplantation. The repertoire was sequenced with immunoSEQ multiplex PCR; TCRdb's copy has only in-frame clones and lacks some. Here the sample spans about 80,000 clones, 80% to 85% being singletons. Sequencing was performed on CD4+ T cells from blood, taken approximately 3.5 years after liver transplant. The receptors originated from a human patient who received a liver transplant. The T cells may partly be graft donor cells. CDR3s include the opening cysteine and the closing phenylalanine or tryptophan. D genes are given only for firm matches. Size tells how often a clone was seen (once, few, many) or the class of an expanded clone, and some rows leave it out.

j_call clone_size v_call d_call cdr3_aa cdr3_nt
TRBJ2-2 NA TRBV6-5 NA CASRGQQNTGELFF TGTGCCAGCAGAGGACAACAGAACACCGGGGAGCTGTTTTTT
TRBJ2-7 NA TRBV6-5 NA CASSLDPRYEQYF TGTGCCAGCAGTCTTGACCCCCGCTACGAGCAGTACTTC
TRBJ2-1 NA TRBV4-2 TRBD2 CASSRSGRADEQFF TGTGCCAGCAGCCGTAGCGGGAGGGCGGATGAGCAGTTCTTC
TRBJ1-1 NA TRBV6-1 NA CASSYTGPTEAFF TGTGCCAGCAGTTATACAGGGCCCACTGAAGCTTTCTTT
TRBJ2-1 NA TRBV11-2 TRBD1 CASSLGWGTGGEGEQFF TGTGCCAGCAGCTTAGGGTGGGGGACAGGGGGCGAAGGTGAGCAGTTCTTC
TRBJ1-1 NA TRBV7-8 TRBD1 CASSFGTGLNTEAFF TGTGCCAGCAGCTTCGGGACAGGCCTGAACACTGAAGCTTTCTTT
TRBJ1-5 NA TRBV5-6 TRBD1 CASSLRTGRVGNQPQHF TGTGCCAGCAGCCTACGGACAGGGAGAGTTGGCAATCAGCCCCAGCATTTT
TRBJ2-1 NA TRBV4-2 NA CASSLVGQAYNEQFF TGTGCCAGCAGCCTCGTGGGACAAGCATACAATGAGCAGTTCTTC
TRBJ1-1 once TRBV7-9 NA CASSLDSGTEAFF TGTGCCAGCAGCTTAGATTCGGGGACTGAAGCTTTCTTT
TRBJ1-3 NA TRBV14 NA CASSQGGRLGNTIYF TGTGCCAGCAGCCAGGGCGGAAGACTTGGAAACACCATATATTTT
TRBJ1-2 NA TRBV4-3 NA CASSQDWLMAANYGYTF TGCGCCAGCAGCCAAGACTGGCTAATGGCAGCTAACTATGGCTACACCTTC
TRBJ2-6 once TRBV19 TRBD1 CASSPPGTGSGANVLTF TGTGCCAGTAGTCCCCCCGGGACAGGGTCAGGGGCCAACGTCCTGACTTTC
TRBJ2-1 NA TRBV29-1 TRBD2 CSVELPSGIKNEQFF TGCAGCGTTGAATTACCTAGCGGGATCAAAAATGAGCAGTTCTTC
TRBJ1-2 few TRBV7-3 NA CASSLTGTNYGYTF TGTGCCAGCAGCTTAACTGGGACAAACTATGGCTACACCTTC
TRBJ1-6 NA TRBV6-5 NA CASSRRGRSPLHF TGTGCCAGCAGCCGACGGGGCCGGTCACCCCTCCACTTT
TRBJ2-7 NA TRBV5-1 NA CASSLGQSSYEQYF TGCGCCAGCAGCTTGGGGCAGAGCTCCTACGAGCAGTACTTC
TRBJ1-2 few TRBV10-2 NA CASSDQYYGYTF TGCGCCAGCAGTGACCAGTACTATGGCTACACCTTC
TRBJ2-7 few TRBV6-9 TRBD2 CASRGSSGLPYYEQYF TGTGCCAGCAGGGGATCTAGCGGCCTACCGTACTACGAGCAGTACTTC
TRBJ2-7 NA TRBV5-1 TRBD1 CASSPGQGNYEQYF TGCGCCAGCAGCCCCGGACAGGGGAACTACGAGCAGTACTTC
TRBJ1-1 NA TRBV29-1 NA CSVEDPKQGMNTEAFF TGCAGCGTTGAAGACCCCAAACAGGGAATGAACACTGAAGCTTTCTTT
TRBJ2-7 NA TRBV19 TRBD1 CASSLRQGPYEQYF TGTGCCAGTAGTCTTCGACAGGGCCCCTACGAGCAGTACTTC
TRBJ2-1 NA TRBV28 TRBD1 CASSTRDREVNEQFF TGTGCCAGCAGCACCCGGGACAGGGAAGTCAATGAGCAGTTCTTC
TRBJ2-6 NA TRBV28 NA CASSSTRTGANVLTF TGTGCCAGCAGCTCCACACGGACTGGGGCCAACGTCCTGACTTTC
TRBJ2-2 NA TRBV7-3 NA CASSPPGRSNTGELFF TGTGCCAGCAGCCCGCCGGGCCGAAGCAACACCGGGGAGCTGTTTTTT
TRBJ1-3 NA TRBV18 NA CASSPESSSGNTIYF TGTGCCAGCTCACCGGAGTCAAGCTCTGGAAACACCATATATTTT
TRBJ2-7 few TRBV6-5 NA CASSYLTGSEQYF TGTGCCAGCAGTTACTTGACAGGCAGCGAGCAGTACTTC
TRBJ1-5 NA TRBV4-1 NA CASSHSMLRGDQPQHF TGCGCCAGCAGCCATTCTATGTTGAGGGGGGATCAGCCCCAGCATTTT
TRBJ1-1 NA TRBV6-5 NA CASTAAGMYTEAFF TGTGCCAGCACCGCAGCCGGGATGTACACTGAAGCTTTCTTT
TRBJ1-1 NA TRBV6-5 NA CASSELSIRTEAFF TGTGCCAGCAGTGAGCTATCGATTCGGACTGAAGCTTTCTTT
TRBJ2-1 NA TRBV5-6 TRBD1 CASSWTGGPPNNEQFF TGTGCCAGCAGCTGGACAGGGGGACCACCCAACAATGAGCAGTTCTTC
TRBJ1-3 once TRBV5-6 NA CASSLIPAGGGGNTIYF TGTGCCAGCAGCTTGATTCCCGCTGGAGGCGGTGGAAACACCATATATTTT
TRBJ1-2 NA TRBV2 NA CASRGRDYGYTF TGTGCCAGCAGGGGGAGAGACTATGGCTACACCTTC
TRBJ1-2 NA TRBV5-1 NA CASSLGQPYGYTF TGCGCCAGCAGCTTGGGACAGCCCTATGGCTACACCTTC
TRBJ2-5 NA TRBV6-5 NA CASRGVAETQYF TGTGCCAGCAGGGGGGTAGCCGAGACCCAGTACTTC
TRBJ1-5 once TRBV28 NA CASIQGGEQRPQHF TGTGCCAGCATCCAAGGAGGGGAGCAACGGCCCCAGCATTTT
TRBJ2-1 NA TRBV28 NA CASNTRPSINEQFF TGTGCCAGCAACACCAGGCCAAGCATCAATGAGCAGTTCTTC
TRBJ2-5 NA TRBV5-1 NA CASSLLQETQYF TGCGCCAGCAGCTTGCTACAAGAGACCCAGTACTTC
TRBJ1-5 NA TRBV28 TRBD1 CASSTGQGANQPQHF TGTGCCAGCAGCACCGGACAGGGGGCGAATCAGCCCCAGCATTTT
TRBJ2-3 NA TRBV28 NA CASSPRGTSTDTQYF TGTGCCAGCTCCCCTCGGGGGACTAGCACAGATACGCAGTATTTT
TRBJ2-1 NA TRBV28 NA CASSEWRTGTYNEQFF TGTGCCAGCAGCGAGTGGAGAACGGGAACGTACAATGAGCAGTTCTTC
TRBJ2-1 NA TRBV18 NA CASSPPNYSYNEQFF TGTGCCAGCTCACCTCCCAACTACAGTTACAATGAGCAGTTCTTC
TRBJ1-5 NA TRBV15 NA CATSRDRGVGQPQHF TGTGCCACCAGCAGAGATCGGGGGGTAGGACAGCCCCAGCATTTT
TRBJ2-1 few TRBV13 TRBD2 CASSLYSGSGDEQFF TGTGCCAGCAGCTTATATAGCGGGAGCGGCGATGAGCAGTTCTTC
TRBJ1-3 NA TRBV28 NA CASSSPGGSGNTIYF TGTGCCAGCAGTTCCCCCGGCGGCTCTGGAAACACCATATATTTT
TRBJ2-3 NA TRBV4-1 TRBD2 CASSQGGLAGAEADTQYF TGCGCCAGCAGCCAAGGGGGTTTAGCGGGAGCGGAGGCAGATACGCAGTATTTT
TRBJ2-1 NA TRBV5-1 TRBD2 CASAVQGLADEQFF TGCGCCAGCGCCGTCCAGGGACTAGCTGATGAGCAGTTCTTC
TRBJ2-7 NA TRBV6-1 NA CASSEGVPGASYEQYF TGTGCCAGCAGTGAAGGGGTACCGGGGGCCTCCTACGAGCAGTACTTC
TRBJ2-2 NA TRBV9 TRBD1 CASSGRTGVISGELFF TGTGCCAGCAGCGGCCGGACAGGGGTTATATCCGGGGAGCTGTTTTTT
TRBJ1-1 few TRBV4-1 NA CASNDLQGRAFF TGCGCCAGCAACGATTTACAGGGACGAGCTTTCTTT
TRBJ2-5 NA TRBV30 NA CARGGGETQYF TGTGCCAGGGGAGGGGGAGAGACCCAGTACTTC
TRBJ1-5 NA TRBV28 NA CASSFSGTPTNQPQHF TGTGCCAGCAGTTTCTCCGGGACACCGACCAATCAGCCCCAGCATTTT
TRBJ1-3 once TRBV5-4 TRBD1 CASSSPGQGAPGGNTIYF TGTGCCAGCAGCTCACCGGGACAGGGGGCGCCGGGAGGAAACACCATATATTTT
TRBJ1-5 NA TRBV5-1 NA CASSLGPSNQPQHF TGCGCCAGCAGCTTGGGACCAAGCAATCAGCCCCAGCATTTT
TRBJ2-7 NA TRBV9 TRBD2 CASSAGTSLNEQYF TGTGCCAGCAGCGCCGGGACTAGTCTTAACGAGCAGTACTTC